Listed here are 4 T cell receptor beta chains from one sample, sequenced in a study of blood T cell repertoires in COVID-19. The protocol was immunoSEQ multiplex PCR, while the TCRdb copy is restricted to in-frame clones and leaves out a portion. The sample lists about 88,000 clones; 86% were seen once. Material for sequencing was peripheral blood. The origin of the receptors is a human donor in a cohort sampled during active COVID-19.

The chain is built from TRBV2 and TRBJ2-7; 7 positions match TRBD2. This CDR3 has 15 amino acids. The germline CDR1 and CDR2 sequences are SNHLY and FYNNEI. Trimming removed 6 bases from V and 2 bases from J; junction bases left unmatched: 10. CDR3 sequence (DNA): TGTGCCAGCAGGCGCGCCCCCAGCGGGGCCTACGAGCAGTACTTC. Protein product: CASRRAPSGAYEQYF.

V and J are TRBV6-2 or TRBV6-3 and TRBJ2-7, with 7 bases fitting TRBD2. CDR3 length: 14 residues. J was trimmed by 1 base and V by 4 bases; bases with no gene match: 4. Germline lookup yields CDR1 MNHEY and CDR2 SVGEGT. The CDR3: CASSWTSLSYEQYF. The CDR3 DNA sequence: TGTGCCAGCAGTTGGACTAGTTTGTCCTACGAGCAGTACTTC.

This clone was detected only once. This chain connects TRBV24-1 to TRBJ1-5, with TRBD1 as a possible D gene (6 bases). The CDR3 totals 13 residues. Germline CDR1 reads KGHDR; CDR2 reads SFDVKD. V was cut by 4 bases and J by 5 bases, with 8 bases left in between. The CDR3 is CATSDRGDQPQHF. As DNA, the CDR3 is TGTGCCACCAGTGACAGGGGAGATCAGCCCCAGCATTTT.

The CDR3 sequence is CAWSARNSPLHF. The DNA of the CDR3 is TGTGCCTGGAGTGCGAGGAATTCACCCCTCCACTTT. This rearrangement joins TRBV30 to TRBJ1-6; the D is unclear. CDR1 is GTSNPN and CDR2 is SVGIG in the germline V gene (reference sequence). The length of the CDR3 is 12 residues. Trimming shortened V by 1 base and J by 7 bases, and 5 bases separated the two germline ends.